These T cell receptor beta chains were read from a single sample in a study of technical replicates of blood from a handful of donors. The protocol was immunoSEQ multiplex PCR, while the TCRdb copy is restricted to in-frame clones and leaves out a portion. In the table there are some 60,000 clones, around 91% of which are singletons. The sequencing sample was made of PBMCs. The receptor source for this set is a human donor in good health. Some clones in this sample may be carry-over from other donors' samples. The conserved cysteine and the conserved F or W are not part of the CDR3 here. Fields, in order: J gene, V gene, CDR3 protein.

J: TRBJ2-3
V: TRBV7-6
CDR3: ASSWPFSLTDTQY

J: TRBJ2-6
V: TRBV10-3
CDR3: AISIGTGVPASSGANVLT

J: TRBJ2-1
V: TRBV9
CDR3: ASSGRADPGGNEQF

J: TRBJ2-3
V: TRBV6-4
CDR3: ASSASGGDTQY

J: TRBJ2-1
V: TRBV7-6
CDR3: ASSLLRGGIYLYNEQF

J: TRBJ1-4
V: TRBV27
CDR3: ASSQRPGRANEKLF

J: TRBJ1-5
V: TRBV9
CDR3: ASSAGQGTLESPQH

J: TRBJ2-3
V: TRBV7-2
CDR3: ASSLGLPRDTQY

J: TRBJ2-7
V: TRBV30
CDR3: AGQREGYEQY

J: TRBJ2-1
V: TRBV7-3
CDR3: ASSLSAGEQF

J: TRBJ1-3
V: TRBV7-9
CDR3: ASSPSGNTIY

J: TRBJ2-3
V: TRBV2
CDR3: ASMGTGGGADTQY

J: TRBJ1-5
V: TRBV6-1
CDR3: ASSEGVVGNQPQH

J: TRBJ2-7
V: TRBV5-1
CDR3: ASSPDGGTYEQY

J: TRBJ1-3
V: TRBV11-2
CDR3: ASSLTGQGGNTIY

J: TRBJ2-7
V: TRBV5-1
CDR3: ASSWAGGTNEQY

J: TRBJ2-5
V: TRBV7-9
CDR3: ASSPGQGGVGETQY

J: TRBJ1-4
V: TRBV14
CDR3: ASSQDAGAGEKLF